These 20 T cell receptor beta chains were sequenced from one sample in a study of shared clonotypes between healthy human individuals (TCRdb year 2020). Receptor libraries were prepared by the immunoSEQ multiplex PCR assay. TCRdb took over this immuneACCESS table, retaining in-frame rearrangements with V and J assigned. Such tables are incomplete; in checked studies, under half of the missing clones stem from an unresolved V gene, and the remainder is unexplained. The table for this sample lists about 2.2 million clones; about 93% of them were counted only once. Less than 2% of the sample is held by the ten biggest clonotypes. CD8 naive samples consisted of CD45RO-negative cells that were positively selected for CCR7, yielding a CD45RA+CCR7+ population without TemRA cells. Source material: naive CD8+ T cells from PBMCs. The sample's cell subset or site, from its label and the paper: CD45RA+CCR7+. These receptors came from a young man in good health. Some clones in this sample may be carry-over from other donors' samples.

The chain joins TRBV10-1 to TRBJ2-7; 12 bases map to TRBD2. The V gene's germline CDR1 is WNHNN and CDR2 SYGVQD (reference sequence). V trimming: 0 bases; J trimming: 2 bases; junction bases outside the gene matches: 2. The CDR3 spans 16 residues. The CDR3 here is CASSESSSGRAYEQYF. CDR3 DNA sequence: TGCGCCAGCAGTGAGTCCTCTAGCGGGAGGGCCTACGAGCAGTACTTC.

Here the CDR3 reads CASSIRLASYEQYF. CDR3 sequence (DNA): TGTGCCAGTAGTATTAGACTAGCGAGTTACGAGCAGTACTTC. The chain carries TRBV19 and TRBJ2-7; 8 bases are a match to TRBD2. From germline, CDR1 is LNHDA and CDR2 SQIVND (reference sequence). The CDR3 is 14 residues long. The junction had 5 bases not matched to a gene; V was cut back by 3 bases and J by 4 bases.

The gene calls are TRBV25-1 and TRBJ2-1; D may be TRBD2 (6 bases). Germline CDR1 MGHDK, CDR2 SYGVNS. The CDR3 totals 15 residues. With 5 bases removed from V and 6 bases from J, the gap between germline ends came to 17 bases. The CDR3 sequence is CASSSGPMGGNEQFF. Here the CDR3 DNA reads TGTGCCAGCAGTAGCGGGCCCATGGGAGGCAATGAGCAGTTCTTC.

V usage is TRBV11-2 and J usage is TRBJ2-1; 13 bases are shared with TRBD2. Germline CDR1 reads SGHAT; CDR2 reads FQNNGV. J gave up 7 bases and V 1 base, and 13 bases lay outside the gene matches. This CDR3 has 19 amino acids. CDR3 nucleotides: TGTGCCAGCAGCTTAGTTCGCAGGACTAGCGGGGGCCCTTGGAATGAGCAGTTCTTC. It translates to CASSLVRRTSGGPWNEQFF. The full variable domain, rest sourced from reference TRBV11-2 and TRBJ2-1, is EAGVAQSPRYKIIEKRQSVAFWCNPISGHATLYWYQQILGQGPKLLIQFQNNGVVDDSQLPKDRFSAERLKGVDSTLKIQPAKLEDSAVYLCASSLVRRTSGGPWNEQFFGPGTRLTVL.

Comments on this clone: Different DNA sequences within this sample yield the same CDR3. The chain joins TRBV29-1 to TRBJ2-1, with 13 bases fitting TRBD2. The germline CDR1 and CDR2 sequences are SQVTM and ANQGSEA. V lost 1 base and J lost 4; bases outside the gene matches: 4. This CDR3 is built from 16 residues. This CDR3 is CSVEGLAGGTYNEQFF. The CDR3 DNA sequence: TGCAGCGTTGAAGGACTAGCGGGAGGAACGTACAATGAGCAGTTCTTC.

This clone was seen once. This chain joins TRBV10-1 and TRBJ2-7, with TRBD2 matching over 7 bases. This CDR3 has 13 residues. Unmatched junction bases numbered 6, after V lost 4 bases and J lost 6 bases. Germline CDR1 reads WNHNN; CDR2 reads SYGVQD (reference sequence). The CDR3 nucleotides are TGCGCCAGCAGTGGAGGGACTACGAGCGAGCAGTACTTC. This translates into CASSGGTTSEQYF.

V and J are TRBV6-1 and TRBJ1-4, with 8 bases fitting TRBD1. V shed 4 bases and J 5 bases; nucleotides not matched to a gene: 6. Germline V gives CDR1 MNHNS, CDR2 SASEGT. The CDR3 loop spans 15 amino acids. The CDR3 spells CASSGRQGTNEKLFF. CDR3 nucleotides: TGTGCCAGCAGTGGTAGACAGGGGACGAATGAAAAACTGTTTTTT.

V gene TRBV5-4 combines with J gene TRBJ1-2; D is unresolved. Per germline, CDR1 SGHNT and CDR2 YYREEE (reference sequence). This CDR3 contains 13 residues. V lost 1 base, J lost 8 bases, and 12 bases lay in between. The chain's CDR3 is CASSLFTPQGYTF. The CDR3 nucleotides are TGTGCCAGCAGCTTGTTTACGCCTCAGGGCTACACCTTC.

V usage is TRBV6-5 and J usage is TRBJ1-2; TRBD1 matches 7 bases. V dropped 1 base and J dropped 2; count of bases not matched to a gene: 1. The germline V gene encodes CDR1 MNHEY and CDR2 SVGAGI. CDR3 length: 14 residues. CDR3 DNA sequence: TGTGCCAGCAGTTACTTGGGACAGAACTATGGCTACACCTTC. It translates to CASSYLGQNYGYTF.

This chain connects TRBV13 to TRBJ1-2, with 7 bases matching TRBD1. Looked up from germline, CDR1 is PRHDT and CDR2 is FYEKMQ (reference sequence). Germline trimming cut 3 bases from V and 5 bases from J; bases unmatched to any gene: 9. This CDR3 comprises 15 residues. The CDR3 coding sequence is TGTGCCAGCAGCTTGGGCAGACAGGGCCTGTATGGCTACACCTTC. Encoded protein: CASSLGRQGLYGYTF.

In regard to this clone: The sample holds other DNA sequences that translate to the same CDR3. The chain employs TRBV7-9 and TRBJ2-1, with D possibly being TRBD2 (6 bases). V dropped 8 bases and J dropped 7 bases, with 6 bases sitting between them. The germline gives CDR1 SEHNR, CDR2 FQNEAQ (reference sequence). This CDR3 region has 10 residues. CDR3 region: CASGGNEQFF. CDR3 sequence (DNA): TGTGCCAGCGGGGGGAATGAGCAGTTCTTC. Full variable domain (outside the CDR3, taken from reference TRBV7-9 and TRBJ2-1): DTGVSQNPRHKITKRGQNVTFRCDPISEHNRLYWYRQTLGQGPEFLTYFQNEAQLEKSRLLSDRFSAERPKGSFSTLEIQRTEQGDSAMYLCASGGNEQFFGPGTRLTVL.

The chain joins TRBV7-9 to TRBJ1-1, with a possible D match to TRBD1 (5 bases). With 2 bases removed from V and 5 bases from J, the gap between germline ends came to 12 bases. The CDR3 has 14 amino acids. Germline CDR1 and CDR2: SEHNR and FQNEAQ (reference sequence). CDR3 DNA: TGTGCCAGCAGCTTAAGGGGAATGGGGACTGAAGCTTTCTTT. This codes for CASSLRGMGTEAFF. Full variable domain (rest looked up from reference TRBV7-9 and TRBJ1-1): DTGVSQNPRHKITKRGQNVTFRCDPISEHNRLYWYRQTLGQGPEFLTYFQNEAQLEKSRLLSDRFSAERPKGSFSTLEIQRTEQGDSAMYLCASSLRGMGTEAFFGQGTRLTVV.

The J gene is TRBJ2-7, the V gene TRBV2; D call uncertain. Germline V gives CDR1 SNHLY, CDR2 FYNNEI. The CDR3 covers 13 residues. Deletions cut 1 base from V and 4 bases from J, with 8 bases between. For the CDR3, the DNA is TGTGCCAGCAGTGAAGGCCTCCGGTACGAGCAGTACTTC. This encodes CASSEGLRYEQYF. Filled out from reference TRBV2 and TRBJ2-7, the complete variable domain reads EPEVTQTPSHQVTQMGQEVILRCVPISNHLYFYWYRQILGQKVEFLVSFYNNEISEKSEIFDDQFSVERPDGSNFTLKIRSTKLEDSAMYFCASSEGLRYEQYFGPGTRLTVT.

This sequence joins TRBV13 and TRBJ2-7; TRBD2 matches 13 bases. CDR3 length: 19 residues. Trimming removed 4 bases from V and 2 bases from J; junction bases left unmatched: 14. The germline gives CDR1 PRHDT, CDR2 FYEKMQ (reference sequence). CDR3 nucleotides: TGTGCCAGCAGCTCTCGCGACACTAGCGGGAGGGCCGGAGCCTACGAGCAGTACTTC. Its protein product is CASSSRDTSGRAGAYEQYF.

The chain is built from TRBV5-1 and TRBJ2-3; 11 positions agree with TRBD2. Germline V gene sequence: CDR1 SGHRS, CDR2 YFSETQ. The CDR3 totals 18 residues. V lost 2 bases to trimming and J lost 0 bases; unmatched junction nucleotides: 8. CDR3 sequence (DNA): TGCGCCAGCAGCTTACGACTAGCGGGGTTTTCTAGCACAGATACGCAGTATTTT. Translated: CASSLRLAGFSSTDTQYF.

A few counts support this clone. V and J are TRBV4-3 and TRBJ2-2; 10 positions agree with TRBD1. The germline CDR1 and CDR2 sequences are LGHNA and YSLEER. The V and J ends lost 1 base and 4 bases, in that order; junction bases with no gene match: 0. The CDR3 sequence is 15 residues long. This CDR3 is CASSQGTGGTGELFF. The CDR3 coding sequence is TGCGCCAGCAGCCAAGGGACAGGGGGCACCGGGGAGCTGTTTTTT.

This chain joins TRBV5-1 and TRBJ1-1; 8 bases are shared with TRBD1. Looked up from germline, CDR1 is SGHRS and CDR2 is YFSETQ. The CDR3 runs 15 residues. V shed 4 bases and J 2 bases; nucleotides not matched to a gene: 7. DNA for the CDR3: TGCGCCAGCAGCATGGACAGGGACTTAAACACTGAAGCTTTCTTT. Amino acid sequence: CASSMDRDLNTEAFF.

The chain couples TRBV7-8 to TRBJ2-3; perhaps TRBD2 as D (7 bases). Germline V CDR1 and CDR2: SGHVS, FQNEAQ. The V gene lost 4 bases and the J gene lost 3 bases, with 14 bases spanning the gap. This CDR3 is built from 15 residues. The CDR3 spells CASSYLGGATDTQYF. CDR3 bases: TGTGCCAGCAGCTATCTGGGGGGGGCAACAGATACGCAGTATTTT.

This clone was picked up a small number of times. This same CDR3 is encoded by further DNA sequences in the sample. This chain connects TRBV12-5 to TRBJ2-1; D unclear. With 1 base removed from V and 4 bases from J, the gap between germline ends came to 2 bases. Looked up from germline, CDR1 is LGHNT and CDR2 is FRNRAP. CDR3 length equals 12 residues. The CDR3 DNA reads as TGTGCTAGTGGTTTGGGTTACAATGAGCAGTTCTTC. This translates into CASGLGYNEQFF. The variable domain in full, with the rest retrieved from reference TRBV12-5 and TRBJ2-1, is DARVTQTPRHKVTEMGQEVTMRCQPILGHNTVFWYRQTMMQGLELLAYFRNRAPLDDSGMPKDRFSAEMPDATLATLKIQPSEPRDSAVYFCASGLGYNEQFFGPGTRLTVL.

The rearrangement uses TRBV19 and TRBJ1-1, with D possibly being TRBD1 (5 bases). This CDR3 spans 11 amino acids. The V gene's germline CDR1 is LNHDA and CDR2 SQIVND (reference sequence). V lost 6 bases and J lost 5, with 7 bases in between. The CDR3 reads CASRGTTEAFF. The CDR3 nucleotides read TGTGCCAGTAGGGGGACTACTGAAGCTTTCTTT.